The present entry profiles one T cell receptor beta chain with its context. The entry originates in a study of blood T cells in healthy people across ages. A sample-barcoded 5' primer and a J-beta primer mix were used in a second PCR of about 6 to 11 cycles. One entry per CDR3 protein, called by TCRdb with MiXCR from the 5' RACE reads. The data show around 400,000 distinct CDR3 sequences, 45% to 60% seen once. V was trimmed by 1 base and J by 13 bases, leaving 23 bases between them. The CDR3 totals 16 residues. The germline V gene encodes CDR1 LGHNA and CDR2 YNFKEQ. V and J are TRBV4-2 and TRBJ2-1; D gene uncertain. The source is a man in his 60s in good health. The sequenced sample consisted of blood. The CDR3 region is CASSQGIAGLEETQFF. DNA of the CDR3: TGTGCCAGCAGCCAAGGAATTGCAGGCCTAGAAGAGACCCAGTTCTTC.